A single sample gave rise to the 17 T cell receptor beta chains below, sequenced in a study of cytomegalovirus exposure and HLA in healthy donors. PCR primers comprised 60 Vbeta and 13 Jbeta primers. TCRdb's copy holds only in-frame clones and misses some; the assay was immunoSEQ multiplex PCR. The table records tens of thousands of clones, 65% to 85% of them present only once. Sequencing used PBMCs. These receptors were obtained from a man between 45 and 60 years old in good health and CMV-seronegative.

The chain combines TRBV28 with TRBJ2-4; the match to TRBD2 covers 7 bases. Germline loops: CDR1 MDHEN, CDR2 SYDVKM. J was trimmed by 2 bases and V by 5 bases; bases with no gene match: 9. The CDR3 has 16 residues. Here the CDR3 reads CASSPPTGGTKNIQYF. In nucleotides, the CDR3 is TGTGCCAGCAGTCCCCCCACGGGAGGTACCAAAAACATTCAGTACTTC.

The count of this clone is one. The DNA of the CDR3 is TGTGCCAGCGCAGGAGGGGGGGCTGGAAACACCATATATTTT. Its translation: CASAGGGAGNTIYF. The rearrangement uses TRBV6-1 and TRBJ1-3, with TRBD1 as a possible D gene (6 bases). Germline V gene sequence: CDR1 MNHNS, CDR2 SASEGT. V lost 8 bases and J lost 2, with 13 bases in between. This CDR3 has 14 residues.

V gene TRBV4-1 combines with J gene TRBJ2-1; the match to TRBD1 covers 7 bases. The germline CDR1 and CDR2 sequences are MGHRA and YSYEKL. The V and J ends lost 4 bases and 0 bases, in that order; junction bases with no gene match: 9. The CDR3 is made up of 17 amino acids. This chain's CDR3 is CASSLTEGQSSYNEQFF. The CDR3, as DNA: TGCGCCAGCAGCCTTACTGAGGGACAGTCCTCCTACAATGAGCAGTTCTTC.

This clone was seen only once. The chain uses TRBV10-3 and TRBJ2-7, with 8 bases aligning to TRBD1. Unmatched junction bases numbered 20, after V lost 0 bases and J lost 7 bases. The CDR3 totals 19 residues. CDR1 and CDR2 (germline): ENHRY, SYGVKD. This CDR3 reads CAISESLGLGGTGGREQYF. For the CDR3, the DNA is TGTGCCATCAGTGAGTCACTCGGATTGGGCGGGACAGGAGGGCGGGAGCAGTACTTC.

The gene calls are TRBV5-1 and TRBJ2-1; TRBD2 agrees at 9 bases. The trim removed 0 bases at V and 4 bases at J, leaving 2 bases unmatched. CDR3 length: 15 amino acids. Germline CDR1 reads SGHRS; CDR2 reads YFSETQ. CDR3 sequence reads: CASSLGLAGYNEQFF. The CDR3 nucleotides read TGCGCCAGCAGCTTGGGGCTAGCGGGATACAATGAGCAGTTCTTC.

In its sample, this clone was seen once. The chain recombines TRBV11-2 with TRBJ2-1, with 12 bases that match TRBD2. Germline-derived CDR1 and CDR2 are SGHAT and FQNNGV. The CDR3 totals 16 residues. Unmatched junction bases numbered 10, after V lost 5 bases and J lost 8 bases. The CDR3 bases are TGTGCCAGCAGCCTAGGAGCCGGGACTAGCGGGTATGAGCAGTTCTTC. This encodes CASSLGAGTSGYEQFF.

The chain combines TRBV5-1 with TRBJ1-1; TRBD1 agrees at 11 bases. The CDR3 spans 14 residues. The V gene's germline CDR1 is SGHRS and CDR2 YFSETQ. V lost 4 bases to trimming and J lost 4 bases; unmatched junction nucleotides: 3. The CDR3 nucleotides read TGCGCCAGCAGCGCGGGGACAGGGGGCACTGAAGCTTTCTTT. Its protein product is CASSAGTGGTEAFF.

V is TRBV19 and J is TRBJ1-3; no clear D. The CDR3 has 13 residues. CDR1 LNHDA and CDR2 SQIVND come from the germline V gene (reference sequence). V was trimmed by 3 bases and J by 6 bases, leaving 9 bases between them. The CDR3 DNA reads as TGTGCCAGTAGTATCGGCGGTGAAAACACCATATATTTT. It is translated as CASSIGGENTIYF.

The rearrangement joins TRBV19 to TRBJ1-2, with 8 bases identical to TRBD1. The CDR3 runs 13 residues. The J segment lost 8 bases and the V segment lost 4 bases, leaving 6 bases of the junction unmatched. Per the germline V gene, CDR1 is LNHDA and CDR2 is SQIVND (reference sequence). The CDR3 here is CASSTSDREGYTF. The CDR3 DNA reads as TGTGCCAGTAGTACCTCGGACAGGGAAGGCTACACCTTC.

This chain links TRBV6-5 with TRBJ1-2; D is possibly TRBD1 (6 bases). Trimming left V 5 bases short and J 10 bases short, with 14 bases between. The CDR3 sequence is 12 residues long. The germline gives CDR1 MNHEY, CDR2 SVGAGI. The CDR3 sequence is CASSQGSSPYTF. DNA for the CDR3: TGTGCCAGCAGTCAGGGGTCGTCCCCCTACACCTTC.

The chain recombines TRBV7-2 with TRBJ2-2, with D maybe TRBD2 (6 bases). Trimming took off 4 bases at V and 5 bases at J, with 17 bases between the two ends. The germline V gene encodes CDR1 SGHTA and CDR2 FQGNSA. The CDR3 length is 16 residues. For the CDR3, the DNA is TGTGCCAGCAGCTATGCTAGCGCAAGTCGGACCGGGGAGCTGTTTTTT. It encodes CASSYASASRTGELFF.

This chain connects TRBV29-1 to TRBJ2-7; 11 positions agree with TRBD1. This CDR3 has 12 residues. Unmatched junction bases numbered 4, after V lost 4 bases and J lost 8 bases. Germline V gives CDR1 SQVTM, CDR2 ANQGSEA. The CDR3, as DNA: TGCAGCGTTGGAGGACAGGGGGCGAAGCAGTACTTC. It codes for CSVGGQGAKQYF.

This clone was detected once. This chain connects TRBV7-6 to TRBJ2-7, with a possible D match to TRBD2 (5 bases). This CDR3 spans 13 amino acids. V was cut by 3 bases and J by 3 bases, with 9 bases left in between. The germline V gene has CDR1 SGHVS and CDR2 FNYEAQ. The CDR3 sequence: CASSLSSDYEQYF. DNA for the CDR3: TGTGCCAGCAGCTTGAGTAGCGACTACGAGCAGTACTTC. The full variable domain, its missing parts supplied by reference TRBV7-6 and TRBJ2-7, is GAGVSQSPRYKVTKRGQDVALRCDPISGHVSLYWYRQALGQGPEFLTYFNYEAQQDKSGLPNDRFSAERPEGSISTLTIQRTEQRDSAMYRCASSLSSDYEQYFGPGTRLTVT.

CDR3 nucleotides: TGTGCCAGCTCACCAACCGGACAGCCCTCCTACGAGCAGTACTTC. It specifies CASSPTGQPSYEQYF. The V gene is TRBV18, the J gene TRBJ2-7; tentative D call: TRBD1 (6 bases). Trimming took 2 bases from V and 0 from J, leaving 11 bases between them. CDR3 length: 15 amino acids. Germline V gene sequence: CDR1 KGHSH, CDR2 LQKENI.

The chain carries TRBV4-2 and TRBJ2-1, with 8 bases fitting TRBD2. The ends lost 0 bases at V and 5 bases at J; junction bases unmatched: 9. This CDR3 is 17 amino acids long. The germline V gene has CDR1 LGHNA and CDR2 YNFKEQ. The CDR3 DNA sequence: TGTGCCAGCAGCCAAGATGGGTTCCCGGGAGGGGACAATGAGCAGTTCTTC. It yields the protein CASSQDGFPGGDNEQFF.

CDR3 in DNA: TGCGCCAGCAGCCCTAGCGGGACGTCCTACAATGAGCAGTTCTTC. Translated, it gives CASSPSGTSYNEQFF. The chain joins TRBV4-1 to TRBJ2-1; 9 nucleotides align to TRBD2. Germline CDR1 is MGHRA and CDR2 is YSYEKL. This CDR3 has 15 residues. V was clipped by 4 bases and J by 1 base; unmatched bases: 2.

The chain has TRBV18 and TRBJ2-4, with TRBD1 as a possible D gene (5 bases). The germline V gene encodes CDR1 KGHSH and CDR2 LQKENI. The V end was cut by 0 bases, the J end by 0 bases, with 6 bases between. This CDR3 is 15 amino acids long. CDR3 region: CASSPPTVAKNIQYF. The CDR3 bases are TGTGCCAGCTCACCACCGACAGTAGCCAAAAACATTCAGTACTTC.